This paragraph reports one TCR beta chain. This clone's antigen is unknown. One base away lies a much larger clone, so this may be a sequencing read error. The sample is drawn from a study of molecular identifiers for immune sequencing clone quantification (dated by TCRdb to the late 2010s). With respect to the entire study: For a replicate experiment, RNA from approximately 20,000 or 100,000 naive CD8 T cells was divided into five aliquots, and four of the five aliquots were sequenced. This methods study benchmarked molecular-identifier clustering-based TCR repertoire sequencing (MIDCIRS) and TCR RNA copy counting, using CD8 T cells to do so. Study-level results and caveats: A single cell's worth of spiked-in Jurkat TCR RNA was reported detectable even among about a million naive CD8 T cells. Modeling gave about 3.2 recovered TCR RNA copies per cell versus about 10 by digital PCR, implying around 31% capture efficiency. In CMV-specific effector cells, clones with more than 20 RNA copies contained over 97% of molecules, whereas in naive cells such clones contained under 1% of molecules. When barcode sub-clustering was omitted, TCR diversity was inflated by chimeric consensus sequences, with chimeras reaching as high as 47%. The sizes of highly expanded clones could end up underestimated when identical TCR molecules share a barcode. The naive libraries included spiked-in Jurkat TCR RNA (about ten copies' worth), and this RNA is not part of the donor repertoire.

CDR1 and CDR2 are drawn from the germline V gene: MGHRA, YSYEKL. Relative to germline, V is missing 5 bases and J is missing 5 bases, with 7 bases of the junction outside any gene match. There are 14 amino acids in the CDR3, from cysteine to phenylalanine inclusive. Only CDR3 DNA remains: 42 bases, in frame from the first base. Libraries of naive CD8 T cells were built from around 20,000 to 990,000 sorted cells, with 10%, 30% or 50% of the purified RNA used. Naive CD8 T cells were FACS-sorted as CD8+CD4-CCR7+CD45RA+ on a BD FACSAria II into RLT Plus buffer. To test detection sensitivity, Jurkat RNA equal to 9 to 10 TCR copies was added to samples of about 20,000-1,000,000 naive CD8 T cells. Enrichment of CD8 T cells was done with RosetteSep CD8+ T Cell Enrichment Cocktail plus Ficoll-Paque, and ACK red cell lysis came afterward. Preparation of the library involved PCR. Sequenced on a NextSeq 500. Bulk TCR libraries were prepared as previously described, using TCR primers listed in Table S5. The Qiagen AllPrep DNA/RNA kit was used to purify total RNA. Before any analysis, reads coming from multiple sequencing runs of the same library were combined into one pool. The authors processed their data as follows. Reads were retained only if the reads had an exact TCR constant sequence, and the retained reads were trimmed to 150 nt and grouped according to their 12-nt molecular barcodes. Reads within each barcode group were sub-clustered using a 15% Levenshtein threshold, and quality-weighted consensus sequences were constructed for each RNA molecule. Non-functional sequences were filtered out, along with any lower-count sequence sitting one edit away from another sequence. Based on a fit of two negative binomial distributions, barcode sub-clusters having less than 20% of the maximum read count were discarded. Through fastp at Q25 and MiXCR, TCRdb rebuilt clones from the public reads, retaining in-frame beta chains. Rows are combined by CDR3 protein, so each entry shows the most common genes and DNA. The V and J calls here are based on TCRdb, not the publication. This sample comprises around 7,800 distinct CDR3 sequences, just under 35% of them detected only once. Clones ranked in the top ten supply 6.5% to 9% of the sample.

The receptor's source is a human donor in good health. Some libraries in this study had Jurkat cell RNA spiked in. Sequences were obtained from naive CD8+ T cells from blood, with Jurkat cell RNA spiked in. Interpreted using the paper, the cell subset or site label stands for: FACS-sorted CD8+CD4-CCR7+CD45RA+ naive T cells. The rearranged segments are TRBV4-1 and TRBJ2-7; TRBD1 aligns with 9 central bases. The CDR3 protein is CASSGVGQGNEQYF. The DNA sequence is TGCGCCAGCAGCGGGGTGGGACAGGGAAACGAGCAGTACTTC.